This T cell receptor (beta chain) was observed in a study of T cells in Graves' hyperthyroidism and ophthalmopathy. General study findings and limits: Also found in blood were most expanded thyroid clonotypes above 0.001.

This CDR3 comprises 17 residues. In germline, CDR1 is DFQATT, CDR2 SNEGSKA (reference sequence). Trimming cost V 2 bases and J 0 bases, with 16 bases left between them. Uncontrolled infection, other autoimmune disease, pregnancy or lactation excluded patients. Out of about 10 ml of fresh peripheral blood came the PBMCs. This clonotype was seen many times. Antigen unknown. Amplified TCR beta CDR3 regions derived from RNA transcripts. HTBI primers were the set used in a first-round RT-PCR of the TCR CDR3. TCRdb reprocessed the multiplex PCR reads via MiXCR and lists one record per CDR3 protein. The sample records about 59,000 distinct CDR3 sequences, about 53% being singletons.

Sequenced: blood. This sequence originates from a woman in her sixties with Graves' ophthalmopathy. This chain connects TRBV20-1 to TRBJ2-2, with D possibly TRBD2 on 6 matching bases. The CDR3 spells CSARIAALSANTGELFF. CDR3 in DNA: TGCAGTGCTAGAATAGCGGCTCTTAGCGCGAACACCGGGGAGCTGTTTTTT.